Listed here are 17 T cell receptor beta chains from one sample, sequenced in a study of blood T cell repertoires in COVID-19. Only in-frame clones appear in the TCRdb table, and some are missing; sequencing was by immunoSEQ multiplex PCR. The profile shows 60,000 or so clones, about 85% of them singletons. The sequencing sample was made of peripheral blood. These receptors all come from an elderly woman with acute or convalescent COVID-19.

The J gene is TRBJ1-6, the V gene TRBV6-5; TRBD1 agrees at 9 bases. The CDR3 totals 16 residues. Trimming took 4 bases from V and 13 from J; bases not matched to a gene: 14. The germline CDR1 and CDR2 sequences are MNHEY and SVGAGI. CDR3 nucleotides: TGTGCCAGCAGTTCACAATCCGGGACAGGGAAAGGTCCCCTCCACTTT. Translated: CASSSQSGTGKGPLHF.

The CDR3 region has the DNA TGTGCCAGCAGCCCAGGGGGAGCGGGGGGGTCAGATACGCAGTATTTT. Translation gives CASSPGGAGGSDTQYF. The rearrangement joins TRBV5-4 to TRBJ2-3; 10 bases map to TRBD2. With 4 bases clipped from V and 4 bases from J, the junction kept 9 bases outside the gene matches. Germline lookup yields CDR1 SGHNT and CDR2 YYREEE (reference sequence). The CDR3 contains 16 residues.

This sequence joins TRBV6-5 and TRBJ2-7; 9 bases map to TRBD1. Germline CDR1 is MNHEY and CDR2 is SVGAGI. Trimming at V came to 8 bases and at J to 0 bases, leaving 5 bases not matched to a gene. The CDR3 is 14 amino acids. The CDR3 DNA reads TGTGCCAGCCGCGGACAGGGGAGCTCCTACGAGCAGTACTTC. Protein: CASRGQGSSYEQYF.

The chain employs TRBV3-1 (or the pseudogene TRBV3-2) and TRBJ1-1; tentatively, D is TRBD1 (5 bases). Trimming cost V 0 bases and J 1 base, with 12 bases left between them. This CDR3 spans 16 amino acids. Germline lookup yields CDR1 LGHDT and CDR2 YNNKEL (reference sequence). The CDR3 reads CASSQDKGVQNTEAFF. CDR3 bases: TGTGCCAGCAGCCAAGATAAAGGGGTTCAGAACACTGAAGCTTTCTTT.

The V and J genes are TRBV2 and TRBJ2-3; TRBD1 agrees at 7 bases. The trim removed 9 bases at V and 0 bases at J, leaving 3 bases unmatched. Germline lookup yields CDR1 SNHLY and CDR2 FYNNEI. The CDR3 totals 13 residues. The DNA of the CDR3 is TGTGCCAGTACAGGGGACAGCACAGATACGCAGTATTTT. As protein: CASTGDSTDTQYF. The full variable domain, completed using reference TRBV2 and TRBJ2-3, is EPEVTQTPSHQVTQMGQEVILRCVPISNHLYFYWYRQILGQKVEFLVSFYNNEISEKSEIFDDQFSVERPDGSNFTLKIRSTKLEDSAMYFCASTGDSTDTQYFGPGTRLTVL.

This clone was observed once. The rearrangement uses TRBV7-8 and TRBJ2-1; 9 bases agree with TRBD2. Germline assignment: CDR1 SGHVS and CDR2 FQNEAQ. The V and J ends lost 9 bases and 0 bases, in that order; junction bases with no gene match: 3. The CDR3 has 14 amino acids. CDR3 DNA sequence: TGTGCCAGTCTAGCGGGGATCTCCTACAATGAGCAGTTCTTC. Protein sequence: CASLAGISYNEQFF.

J is TRBJ1-3 and V is TRBV5-1; D not resolved. The CDR3 is 14 amino acids. The V gene's germline CDR1 is SGHRS and CDR2 YFSETQ. V was clipped by 4 bases and J by 8 bases, with 16 bases between them. CDR3 region: CASSPGGVWDTIYF. The DNA of the CDR3 is TGCGCCAGCAGCCCCGGCGGTGTATGGGACACCATATATTTT.

This chain uses TRBV27 with TRBJ1-1; 8 nucleotides match TRBD1. The CDR3 is 15 amino acids. Germline V gives CDR1 MNHEY, CDR2 SMNVEV (reference sequence). V lost 5 bases, J lost 0 bases, and 5 bases stayed unmatched. The chain's CDR3 is CASSQKDRVNTEAFF. Written as DNA, the CDR3 is TGTGCCAGCAGTCAAAAGGACAGGGTGAACACTGAAGCTTTCTTT.

The chain uses TRBV5-1 and TRBJ2-7, with 10 positions matching TRBD2. Germline CDR1 and CDR2: SGHRS and YFSETQ. This CDR3 is 16 amino acids long. The junction had 8 bases not matched to a gene; V was cut back by 2 bases and J by 3 bases. The DNA of the CDR3 is TGCGCCAGCAGCTTCAGCGGGGGGGCTGGATTCTACGAGCAGTACTTC. This gives the protein CASSFSGGAGFYEQYF. Full variable domain (outside the CDR3, taken from reference TRBV5-1 and TRBJ2-7): KAGVTQTPRYLIKTRGQQVTLSCSPISGHRSVSWYQQTPGQGLQFLFEYFSETQRNKGNFPGRFSGRQFSNSRSEMNVSTLELGDSALYLCASSFSGGAGFYEQYFGPGTRLTVT.

Turning to this clone: The same CDR3 also results from other DNA sequences found in this sample. This chain connects TRBV3-1 (or the pseudogene TRBV3-2) to TRBJ1-1; the D gene is possibly TRBD1 (6 bases). The germline V gene encodes CDR1 LGHDT and CDR2 YNNKEL (reference sequence). V lost 4 bases, J lost 1 base, and 10 bases lay in between. CDR3 size: 14 residues. The CDR3 region is CASSPWTENTEAFF. CDR3 bases: TGTGCCAGCAGCCCATGGACAGAGAACACTGAAGCTTTCTTT.

This chain uses TRBV11-2 with TRBJ1-3; D possibly corresponds to TRBD1 (5 bases). The CDR3 contains 14 residues. V was cut by 6 bases and J by 2 bases, with 11 bases left in between. Germline lookup yields CDR1 SGHAT and CDR2 FQNNGV. DNA of the CDR3: TGTGCCAGCAGTTCAGGGAGGGCTGGAAACACCATATATTTT. Its protein product is CASSSGRAGNTIYF.

In DNA form, the CDR3 reads TGTGCCAGCAGCTACCGACAGGGAGGGAACACTGAAGCTTTCTTT. It is translated as CASSYRQGGNTEAFF. This sequence joins TRBV5-6 and TRBJ1-1; 7 bases align to TRBD1. Germline assignment: CDR1 SGHDT and CDR2 YYEEEE. The CDR3 length is 15 residues. Trimming cost V 3 bases and J 1 base; bases outside gene matches: 6.

The V gene is TRBV11-3, the J gene TRBJ1-2, with a weak D call TRBD1 (5 bases). Trimming took 3 bases from V and 4 from J, leaving 9 bases between them. In germline, CDR1 is SGHNT, CDR2 YENEEA. This CDR3 contains 13 residues. CDR3 residues: CASSFRQGYGYTF. The CDR3 DNA sequence: TGTGCCAGCAGCTTCCGGCAGGGCTATGGCTACACCTTC. Complete variable domain (other parts from reference TRBV11-3 and TRBJ1-2): EAGVVQSPRYKIIEKKQPVAFWCNPISGHNTLYWYLQNLGQGPELLIRYENEEAVDDSQLPKDRFSAERLKGVDSTLKIQPAELGDSAVYLCASSFRQGYGYTFGSGTRLTVV.

This clone was counted a single time. The rearrangement uses TRBV10-3 and TRBJ1-5, with D tentatively TRBD1 (5 bases). The CDR3 spans 14 residues. The V end was cut by 1 base, the J end by 11 bases, with 15 bases between. Looked up from germline, CDR1 is ENHRY and CDR2 is SYGVKD. CDR3 nucleotides: TGTGCCATCAGTGAGTTGGGGCAGCTAACATCCCAGCATTTT. Its translation: CAISELGQLTSQHF.

The gene calls are TRBV6-6 and TRBJ1-2, with TRBD1 as a possible D gene (6 bases). Germline V CDR1 and CDR2: MNHNY, SVGAGI (reference sequence). The ends were cut back, 5 bases at V and 6 bases at J, with 19 bases in the middle. The CDR3 runs to 15 residues. This chain's CDR3 is CASSNPPQGSDGYTF. CDR3 nucleotide sequence: TGTGCCAGCAGTAACCCCCCGCAGGGGTCGGATGGCTACACCTTC.

This clone was counted once. The chain uses TRBV4-1 and TRBJ1-1; 7 nucleotides match TRBD1. The CDR3 consists of 14 residues. The junction had 5 bases not matched to a gene; V was cut back by 0 bases and J by 7 bases. Germline V lookup: CDR1 MGHRA, CDR2 YSYEKL. The CDR3 is CASSQEVQGNEAFF. For the CDR3, the DNA is TGCGCCAGCAGCCAAGAGGTACAGGGGAATGAAGCTTTCTTT.

A single count supports this clone. The V gene is TRBV23-1, the J gene TRBJ1-4; the match to TRBD1 covers 8 bases. TRBV23-1 is assigned to the ORF class and has an uncertain function. The CDR3 is 18 amino acids. V shed 9 bases, J shed 6 bases, and the junction held 21 bases outside the gene matches. CDR3 bases: TGCGCCAGGGATCCGTCGGGACAGGTGTGGAGGGGGGATGAAAAACTGTTTTTT. Its protein is CARDPSGQVWRGDEKLFF.